This passage covers 25 T cell receptor beta chains from one sample sequenced in a study of shared clonotypes between healthy human individuals. Naivety among CD8 cells was defined by CD45RO negativity and positive CCR7 selection, thereby excluding terminally differentiated effector memory CD45RA+ cells. Here immunoSEQ multiplex PCR was the method, and the copy in TCRdb shows in-frame clones only, minus some. This sample carries 1.5 million to 2.5 million clones, around 96% of them seen once, and the ten largest clones take approximately 1%. Sequences were obtained from naive CD8+ T cells sorted from blood. Receptor source: a man between 18 and 29 years old in good health.

This clone was recorded once. This CDR3 reads CATTVREAFF. The CDR3 nucleotides are TGTGCTACGACGGTGAGAGAAGCTTTCTTT. The gene calls are TRBV2 and TRBJ1-1; D ambiguous. Per the germline V gene, CDR1 is SNHLY and CDR2 is FYNNEI. CDR3 length: 10 residues.

About this clone: This specimen includes other DNA sequences encoding the same CDR3. The gene calls are TRBV6-5 and TRBJ2-2; D is ambiguous. The CDR3 extends over 14 amino acids. CDR1 is MNHEY, CDR2 SVGAGI, per germline. Trimming shortened V by 4 bases and J by 2 bases, and 8 bases separated the two germline ends. This chain's CDR3 is CASSFGLNTGELFF. DNA for the CDR3: TGTGCCAGCAGTTTCGGGCTCAACACCGGGGAGCTGTTTTTT.

A word on this clone: Within the sample, other DNA sequences also encode this same CDR3. The rearrangement joins TRBV5-1 to TRBJ2-7; no clear D gene. Germline loops: CDR1 SGHRS, CDR2 YFSETQ. This CDR3 contains 12 residues. V dropped 4 bases and J dropped 0 bases, with 5 bases sitting between them. This CDR3 is CASSGSSYEQYF. The CDR3 coding sequence is TGCGCCAGCAGCGGTAGCTCCTACGAGCAGTACTTC.

This chain joins TRBV2 and TRBJ2-1; D ambiguous. Germline CDR1 SNHLY, CDR2 FYNNEI. V lost 3 bases to trimming and J lost 10 bases, with 7 bases between them. The CDR3 consists of 11 residues. CDR3 in DNA: TGTGCCAGCAGTGATAACTGGGAGCAGTTCTTC. The encoded protein is CASSDNWEQFF.

The DNA for the CDR3 is TGTGCCAGCAGCTTCCCGACCTCCTCCTACAATGAGCAGTTCTTC. Translated, it gives CASSFPTSSYNEQFF. This chain joins TRBV7-9 and TRBJ2-1; D not certain. Trimming removed 3 bases from V and 0 bases from J, with 9 bases in between. The CDR3 is made up of 15 amino acids. In germline, CDR1 is SEHNR, CDR2 FQNEAQ (reference sequence). The complete variable domain, with remaining parts taken from reference TRBV7-9 and TRBJ2-1, reads DTGVSQNPRHKITKRGQNVTFRCDPISEHNRLYWYRQTLGQGPEFLTYFQNEAQLEKSRLLSDRFSAERPKGSFSTLEIQRTEQGDSAMYLCASSFPTSSYNEQFFGPGTRLTVL.

This sequence joins TRBV4-3 and TRBJ2-1, with D possibly matching TRBD2 (6 bases). Germline V gives CDR1 LGHNA, CDR2 YSLEER. Between the trimmed V and J ends, which lost 0 bases and 4 bases, there was a span of 19 bases. The CDR3 extends over 18 amino acids. CDR3 DNA sequence: TGCGCCAGCAGCCAAGACAGGTTAGCGGAGGCCCCTTACAATGAGCAGTTCTTC. Amino acids: CASSQDRLAEAPYNEQFF.

The chain combines TRBV6-5 with TRBJ2-3; tentatively, D is TRBD2 (6 bases). Germline V gene data show CDR1 as MNHEY and CDR2 as SVGAGI. Trimming shortened V by 4 bases and J by 1 base, and 9 bases separated the two germline ends. The CDR3 contains 14 residues. The CDR3 DNA reads as TGTGCCAGCAGTTGGGGGGAACGCACAGATACGCAGTATTTT. Amino acid sequence: CASSWGERTDTQYF.

The chain combines TRBV9 with TRBJ2-2, with D possibly matching TRBD1 (5 bases). V lost 5 bases and J 0 bases, leaving 14 bases between the germline ends. CDR3 size: 16 residues. CDR1 and CDR2 (germline): SGDLS, YYNGEE. The CDR3 sequence: CASRGLDSANTGELFF. DNA of the CDR3: TGTGCCAGCAGAGGGCTTGACAGTGCGAACACCGGGGAGCTGTTTTTT.

V usage is TRBV28 and J usage is TRBJ1-1; perhaps TRBD1 as D (5 bases). CDR1 is MDHEN, CDR2 SYDVKM, per germline. V dropped 3 bases and J dropped 4 bases, with 15 bases sitting between them. CDR3 length: 15 amino acids. CDR3: CASSFRTARGTEAFF. The CDR3 nucleotides read TGTGCCAGCAGTTTCCGGACGGCTAGGGGCACTGAAGCTTTCTTT. Full variable domain (missing parts from reference TRBV28 and TRBJ1-1): DVKVTQSSRYLVKRTGEKVFLECVQDMDHENMFWYRQDPGLGLRLIYFSYDVKMKEKGDIPEGYSVSREKKERFSLILESASTNQTSMYLCASSFRTARGTEAFFGQGTRLTVV.

As to this clone: The sample has other DNA sequences that encode this CDR3 too. The chain is built from TRBV27 and TRBJ1-5; D is undetermined. The CDR3 contains 12 residues. The germline V gene encodes CDR1 MNHEY and CDR2 SMNVEV (reference sequence). V was shortened by 4 bases and J by 4 bases, with 5 bases between the two germline ends. CDR3 sequence (DNA): TGTGCCAGCAGTTCCGGGAATCAGCCCCAGCATTTT. Translation gives CASSSGNQPQHF.

The chain links TRBV4-1 to TRBJ1-1; no clear D. With 0 bases removed from V and 1 base from J, the gap between germline ends came to 9 bases. Germline-derived CDR1 and CDR2 are MGHRA and YSYEKL. The CDR3 runs to 15 residues. The CDR3 DNA sequence: TGCGCCAGCAGCCAAGATGGGTACCAGAACACTGAAGCTTTCTTT. Its translation: CASSQDGYQNTEAFF.

In DNA form, the CDR3 reads TGTGCCAGCAACATACAGGGGATGAGCGAGCAGTACTTC. Its protein is CASNIQGMSEQYF. The V gene is TRBV6-6, the J gene TRBJ2-7; 7 bases fit TRBD1. Germline values: CDR1 MNHNY, CDR2 SVGAGI (reference sequence). This CDR3 is built from 13 residues. V lost 7 bases to trimming and J lost 6 bases; unmatched junction nucleotides: 9.

This chain uses TRBV30 with TRBJ2-3, with 7 positions matching TRBD2. Germline CDR1 reads GTSNPN; CDR2 reads SVGIG (reference sequence). The CDR3 extends over 15 amino acids. V lost 4 bases, J lost 0 bases, and 7 bases stayed unmatched. In DNA, the CDR3 is TGTGCCTGGAATAGGGGCGGGAGTAGCACAGATACGCAGTATTTT. Its translation is CAWNRGGSSTDTQYF.

V and J are TRBV27 and TRBJ2-1, with 11 positions matching TRBD1. The CDR3 sequence is 14 residues long. CDR1 is MNHEY and CDR2 is SMNVEV in the germline V gene (reference sequence). V shed 7 bases and J 8 bases; nucleotides not matched to a gene: 7. The CDR3 nucleotides are TGTGCCAGCACCGGACAGGGGGCTAACGATGAGCAGTTCTTC. This sequence encodes CASTGQGANDEQFF.

V is TRBV7-9 and J is TRBJ2-5, with D possibly being TRBD1 (6 bases). Per the germline V gene, CDR1 is SEHNR and CDR2 is FQNEAQ (reference sequence). The ends were cut back, 5 bases at V and 2 bases at J, with 21 bases in the middle. The CDR3 is made up of 17 amino acids. The CDR3 coding sequence is TGTGCCAGCAGCGCCAACCCAGGGGCCTCTCGACAAGAGACCCAGTACTTC. It yields the protein CASSANPGASRQETQYF.

This clone has only one observation. The chain couples TRBV7-9 to TRBJ2-5; D unclear. Trimming stripped 2 bases from V and 3 bases from J, with 13 bases between. This CDR3 region has 15 residues. Germline CDR1 reads SEHNR; CDR2 reads FQNEAQ (reference sequence). CDR3 in DNA: TGTGCCAGCAGCTTAAACTCTGGCGGAGAAGAGACCCAGTACTTC. This sequence encodes CASSLNSGGEETQYF.

The rearrangement uses TRBV5-6 and TRBJ2-2, with 7 bases aligning to TRBD2. The CDR3 totals 15 residues. From germline, CDR1 is SGHDT and CDR2 YYEEEE. With 4 bases clipped from V and 5 bases from J, the junction kept 8 bases outside the gene matches. The CDR3, as DNA: TGTGCCAGCAGCCCGCCGGGGGGATGGACCGGGGAGCTGTTTTTT. This encodes CASSPPGGWTGELFF.

Only one count was recorded for this clone. CDR3 amino acids: CASSEGSGTNLYEQYF. The CDR3 nucleotides read TGCGCCAGCAGTGAAGGTTCCGGGACAAACCTCTACGAGCAGTACTTC. J is TRBJ2-7 and V is TRBV10-1; D perhaps matches TRBD1 (6 bases). Germline lookup yields CDR1 WNHNN and CDR2 SYGVQD (reference sequence). Trimming removed 3 bases at V and 3 bases at J, with 18 bases between. This CDR3 spans 16 amino acids.

V and J are TRBV18 and TRBJ2-1; tentatively, D is TRBD1 (6 bases). Germline V CDR1 and CDR2: KGHSH, LQKENI. Trimming left V 1 base short and J 2 bases short, with 12 bases between. This CDR3 region has 16 residues. DNA of the CDR3: TGTGCCAGCTCACCACAGACCGAGGGGGCCTACAATGAGCAGTTCTTC. This codes for CASSPQTEGAYNEQFF.

The chain couples TRBV27 to TRBJ2-3, with D maybe TRBD1 (5 bases). CDR3 length: 15 amino acids. The V end lost 0 bases, the J end lost 4 bases, and 11 bases lay between the germline ends. The germline gives CDR1 MNHEY, CDR2 SMNVEV (reference sequence). In DNA, the CDR3 is TGTGCCAGCAGTTTATCAGGGGTAAATGCAGATACGCAGTATTTT. Amino acids: CASSLSGVNADTQYF.

The CDR3 nucleotides read TGTGCCACCAGCAGTTCTAGCGGGGTGAACACCGGGGAGCTGTTTTTT. It is translated as CATSSSSGVNTGELFF. J is TRBJ2-2 and V is TRBV15, with 9 bases fitting TRBD2. The trim removed 3 bases at V and 1 base at J, leaving 3 bases unmatched. The CDR3 length is 16 residues. The germline gives CDR1 LNHNV, CDR2 YYDKDF (reference sequence).

The chain links TRBV28 to TRBJ1-5; the D gene is possibly TRBD1 (5 bases). Germline CDR1 and CDR2: MDHEN and SYDVKM. Between the trimmed V and J ends, which lost 5 bases and 7 bases, there was a span of 12 bases. The CDR3 totals 13 residues. The CDR3 region has the DNA TGTGCCAGCAGTCCCATGGGGGGACAGCCCCAGCATTTT. Translation gives CASSPMGGQPQHF.

This chain uses TRBV19 with TRBJ2-1; 12 bases fit TRBD2. The CDR3 is made up of 16 amino acids. Trimming at V came to 5 bases and at J to 4 bases, leaving 6 bases not matched to a gene. Germline V gives CDR1 LNHDA, CDR2 SQIVND (reference sequence). CDR3 DNA sequence: TGTGCCAGTAGTGTCCTACTAGCGGGGGGTTACAATGAGCAGTTCTTC. Translated, it gives CASSVLLAGGYNEQFF.

This rearrangement joins TRBV28 to TRBJ1-5; no definite D call. Germline assignment: CDR1 MDHEN and CDR2 SYDVKM. The CDR3 is 16 residues long. V lost 0 bases to trimming and J lost 0 bases, with 9 bases between them. CDR3 DNA: TGTGCCAGCAGTTTATGGGCGCAGTATAGCAATCAGCCCCAGCATTTT. It codes for CASSLWAQYSNQPQHF.

This clone has only one observation. The chain links TRBV7-2 to TRBJ1-2; possible D gene TRBD1, 6 bases. Per the germline V gene, CDR1 is SGHTA and CDR2 is FQGNSA. The V end lost 4 bases, the J end lost 3 bases, and 15 bases lay between the germline ends. The CDR3 sequence is 15 residues long. The CDR3, as DNA: TGTGCCAGCAGCTACCTCGGGGGGCAGGACTATGGCTACACCTTC. It yields the protein CASSYLGGQDYGYTF.